The clone carrying this T cell receptor beta chain was recorded once. No antigen is known for it. This sample was taken from a study of T cell responses to AZD1222 COVID-19 vaccine. Regarding the study as a whole: The donors showed a predominance of white British ancestry and of females, with possible underestimation of clonal diversity. Following two doses of AZD1222, Spike-specific TCR breadth and depth rose.

V was clipped by 5 bases and J by 2 bases; unmatched bases: 7. The CDR3 has 16 amino acids. Germline CDR1 reads SGHTA; CDR2 reads FQGTGA. Clones were read by immunoSEQ multiplex PCR, and TCRdb kept only the in-frame ones, dropping some. Among roughly 130,000 clones listed, approximately 90% were seen once. The source is an adult who received the AZD1222 COVID-19 vaccine. The chain links TRBV7-3 to TRBJ2-3; TRBD2 matches at 10 bases. Material: peripheral blood, obtained 28 days after the second AZD1222 dose. The CDR3 here is CASSLLAGAHTDTQYF. CDR3 sequence (DNA): TGTGCCAGCAGCCTCCTAGCGGGGGCGCACACAGATACGCAGTATTTT.